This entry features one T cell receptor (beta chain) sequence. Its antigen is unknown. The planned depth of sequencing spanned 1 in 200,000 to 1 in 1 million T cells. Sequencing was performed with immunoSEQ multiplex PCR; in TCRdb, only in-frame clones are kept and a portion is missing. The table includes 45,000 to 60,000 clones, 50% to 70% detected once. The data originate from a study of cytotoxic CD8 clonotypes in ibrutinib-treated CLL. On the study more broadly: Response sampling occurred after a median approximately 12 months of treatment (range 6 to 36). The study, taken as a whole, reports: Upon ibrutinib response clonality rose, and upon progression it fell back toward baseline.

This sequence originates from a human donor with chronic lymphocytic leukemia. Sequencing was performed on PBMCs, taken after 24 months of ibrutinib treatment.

The CDR3 DNA is TGTGCCAGCAGCTTGGCGGGACAGGTCTACGAGCAGTACTTC. Its translation is CASSLAGQVYEQYF. This rearrangement joins TRBV5-4 to TRBJ2-7; 8 bases fit TRBD1. Trimming cost V 0 bases and J 3 bases; bases outside gene matches: 2. The CDR3 totals 14 residues. Per the germline V gene, CDR1 is SGHNT and CDR2 is YYREEE (reference sequence).